A selection of T cell receptor beta chains follows, all from one sample in a study of somatic mutations in cytotoxic T cells in rheumatoid arthritis. Some clones are missing from TCRdb's copy, which holds only in-frame ones; the method was immunoSEQ multiplex PCR. The repertoire has about 15,000 clones, around 74% of them found once; the top ten carry 15% to 20%. Sequenced: CD8+ T cells sorted from blood. These receptors all come from an adult with rheumatoid arthritis. The CDR3 runs from the conserved cysteine through the conserved F or W. Each record gives: V gene, J gene, clone size, D gene, CDR3 protein, CDR3 DNA. The D gene is left open where the match is weak. Not all rows give a size; the values are once, few, many and, for expanded clones, a class.

TRBV2	TRBJ1-5	few	-	CASSETQGGSQPQHF	TGTGCCAGCAGTGAAACACAGGGAGGGAGTCAGCCCCAGCATTTT
TRBV27	TRBJ2-2	-	-	CASSLWGRGGTGELFF	TGTGCCAGCAGTTTGTGGGGCAGGGGAGGCACCGGGGAGCTGTTTTTT
TRBV6-4	TRBJ2-3	once	TRBD1	CASSPRTGGKDTQYF	TGTGCCAGCAGCCCCAGGACAGGGGGAAAAGATACGCAGTATTTT
TRBV11-2	TRBJ2-1	-	-	CASSPLRNEQFF	TGTGCCAGCAGCCCTCTAAGGAATGAGCAGTTCTTC
TRBV19	TRBJ2-1	-	TRBD2	CASTGLAGVYSEQFF	TGTGCCAGCACGGGACTAGCGGGGGTTTACAGTGAGCAGTTCTTC
TRBV19	TRBJ1-1	-	-	CASSIPQGATEAFF	TGTGCCAGTAGTATTCCCCAGGGTGCCACTGAAGCTTTCTTT
TRBV16	TRBJ2-3	-	TRBD2	CASSQSRTSGGSTDTQYF	TGTGCCAGCAGCCAATCCCGGACTAGCGGGGGTAGCACAGATACGCAGTATTTT
TRBV27	TRBJ1-6	-	TRBD1	CASTSGTGGPYSPLHF	TGTGCCAGCACCTCAGGAACAGGGGGCCCTTACTCACCCCTCCACTTT
TRBV5-1	TRBJ2-5	-	TRBD1	CASSRGQGLEETQYF	TGCGCCAGCAGCAGGGGACAGGGTCTAGAGGAGACCCAGTACTTC
TRBV10-3	TRBJ2-1	few	TRBD2	CAISGTSGGLNEQFF	TGTGCCATCAGTGGGACTAGCGGGGGTTTAAATGAGCAGTTCTTC
TRBV2	TRBJ2-2	-	-	CASSEVGQFFGELFF	TGTGCCAGCAGTGAAGTAGGCCAATTCTTCGGGGAGCTGTTTTTT
TRBV7-2	TRBJ2-3	-	-	CASSSLTSDTQYF	TGTGCCAGCAGCTCCTTGACCTCAGATACGCAGTATTTT
TRBV5-4	TRBJ2-7	-	TRBD2	CASSFSGGTTYEQYF	TGTGCCAGCAGCTTCAGCGGGGGAACCACCTACGAGCAGTACTTC
TRBV7-9	TRBJ2-7	few	-	CASSPRPYEQYF	TGTGCCAGCAGCCCCCGCCCCTACGAGCAGTACTTC
TRBV27	TRBJ2-3	large	-	CASLGGMDGDTQYF	TGTGCCAGTCTAGGGGGAATGGACGGAGATACGCAGTATTTT
TRBV27	TRBJ1-2	-	-	CASSYRSGYGYTF	TGTGCCAGCAGTTACCGGTCGGGCTATGGCTACACCTTC
TRBV9	TRBJ2-3	-	-	CASSAQGGITDTQYF	TGTGCCAGCAGCGCCCAGGGGGGGATCACAGATACGCAGTATTTT
TRBV5-1	TRBJ2-2	-	-	CASSLEGTYTGELFF	TGCGCCAGCAGCTTGGAGGGGACGTACACCGGGGAGCTGTTTTTT
TRBV28	TRBJ2-3	-	TRBD2	CATLAGLGTDTQYF	TGTGCCACCCTAGCGGGGCTCGGCACAGATACGCAGTATTTT
TRBV10-3	TRBJ1-5	-	-	CAISEDGSNQPQHF	TGTGCCATCAGTGAAGACGGATCTAATCAGCCCCAGCATTTT
TRBV6-5	TRBJ1-6	-	-	CASSYSFSPLHF	TGTGCCAGCAGTTACTCGTTTTCACCCCTCCACTTT
TRBV28	TRBJ1-6	-	-	CASSPLGGEDNSPLHF	TGTGCCAGCAGTCCCCTCGGTGGAGAGGATAATTCACCCCTCCACTTT
TRBV27	TRBJ1-6	-	-	CASRVGGPGLNSPLHF	TGTGCCAGCAGAGTTGGAGGGCCGGGTTTGAATTCACCCCTCCACTTT
TRBV11-3	TRBJ2-1	-	-	CASSLGGDYNEQFF	TGTGCCAGCAGCTTAGGCGGTGACTACAATGAGCAGTTCTTC
TRBV2	TRBJ1-2	few	-	CASNSVVGQPPGYTF	TGTGCCAGCAATAGCGTAGTGGGTCAGCCCCCTGGCTACACCTTC
TRBV18	TRBJ2-5	-	TRBD1	CASSPPSYRGPQETQYF	TGTGCCAGCTCACCACCGTCTTACAGGGGACCCCAAGAGACCCAGTACTTC
TRBV6-1	TRBJ1-6	medium-sized	TRBD1	CASRDLTGGSSPLHF	TGTGCCAGCAGAGATCTGACAGGGGGGAGTTCACCCCTCCACTTT
TRBV19	TRBJ2-7	few	TRBD1	CASSVGTGSSYEQYF	TGTGCCAGTAGTGTCGGGACAGGCAGCTCCTACGAGCAGTACTTC
TRBV18	TRBJ2-1	-	TRBD2	CASSYGTSGSYNEQFF	TGTGCCAGCTCATATGGGACTAGCGGCTCCTACAATGAGCAGTTCTTC
TRBV9	TRBJ2-2	-	TRBD2	CASSPRLTSAQTGELFF	TGTGCCAGCAGCCCACGATTGACTAGCGCTCAAACCGGGGAGCTGTTTTTT
TRBV7-3	TRBJ2-2	-	-	CASSPLSTGGGGLFF	TGTGCCAGCAGCCCTCTTTCAACGGGGGGCGGAGGGCTGTTTTTT
TRBV19	TRBJ2-3	-	-	CASSRDGVDTQYF	TGTGCCAGTAGCCGGGACGGTGTTGATACGCAGTATTTT
TRBV28	TRBJ1-2	-	-	CASSSGGTEDGWIWSYTF	TGTGCCAGCAGTTCGGGGGGGACCGAGGACGGCTGGATATGGAGCTACACCTTC
TRBV19	TRBJ2-7	few	-	CASSTAGAYEQYF	TGTGCCAGTAGTACGGCAGGGGCCTACGAGCAGTACTTC
TRBV7-9	TRBJ2-1	once	TRBD2	CASSLFQRGGYNEQFF	TGTGCCAGCAGCTTATTTCAGCGGGGGGGGTACAATGAGCAGTTCTTC
TRBV19	TRBJ1-2	-	-	CASSSLEGSIYGYTF	TGTGCCAGTAGTAGCCTTGAGGGTTCAATCTATGGCTACACCTTC
TRBV10-2	TRBJ1-4	-	-	CAVQTTPEKLFF	TGCGCCGTACAGACCACGCCTGAAAAACTGTTTTTT
TRBV9	TRBJ2-1	-	TRBD1	CASNNRGPYNEQFF	TGTGCCAGCAACAACAGGGGTCCCTACAATGAGCAGTTCTTC
TRBV5-1	TRBJ1-1	-	-	CASSLNTFEAFF	TGCGCCAGCAGCTTGAATACTTTTGAAGCTTTCTTT
TRBV11-2	TRBJ1-5	-	-	CASSSTGGGPQHF	TGTGCCAGCAGCTCCACGGGGGGAGGGCCCCAGCATTTT
TRBV5-6	TRBJ2-1	-	-	CASSLDSPRRGNEQFF	TGTGCCAGCAGCTTGGACAGCCCAAGGCGAGGCAACGAGCAGTTCTTC
TRBV6-5	TRBJ1-2	-	TRBD1	CASSQTGVGYTF	TGTGCCAGCAGTCAGACAGGGGTTGGCTACACCTTC
TRBV7-9	TRBJ1-1	-	-	CASSLVGEVEAFF	TGTGCCAGCAGCTTAGTAGGTGAGGTAGAAGCTTTCTTT
TRBV7-8	TRBJ1-5	-	-	CASSLDRRKGGNQPQHF	TGTGCCAGCAGCTTAGATCGGCGGAAAGGGGGCAATCAGCCCCAGCATTTT